A single sample gave rise to the 28 T cell receptor beta chains below, sequenced in a study of T cell responses to AZD1222 COVID-19 vaccine. The protocol was immunoSEQ multiplex PCR, while the TCRdb copy is restricted to in-frame clones and leaves out a portion. There are more than 120,000 clones in the sample; about 92% occur only once, and approximately 5% lies in the top ten. The specimen comprised peripheral blood, sampled on day 0 of AZD1222 vaccination. The receptor source for this set is an adult in good health.

The chain uses TRBV5-3 and TRBJ2-7; D is perhaps TRBD2 (5 bases). TRBV5-3 is designated an ORF whose function remains uncertain. Trimming removed 5 bases at V and 2 bases at J, with 11 bases between. This CDR3 is built from 13 residues. The CDR3 nucleotides read TGTGCCAGAAGTACCGGACTTCCCTACGAGCAGTACTTC. Translating it yields CARSTGLPYEQYF.

This chain connects TRBV6-5 to TRBJ1-5, with no clear D. The CDR3 extends over 13 amino acids. The V end was cut by 9 bases, the J end by 2 bases, with 11 bases between. Germline V gene sequence: CDR1 MNHEY, CDR2 SVGAGI. The CDR3 is CASHPLGNQPQHF. The DNA for the CDR3 is TGTGCCAGTCATCCGCTCGGCAATCAGCCCCAGCATTTT.

The chain uses TRBV19 and TRBJ2-1; TRBD2 aligns across 10 bases. CDR1 and CDR2 from the germline V gene are LNHDA and SQIVND (reference sequence). J was trimmed by 0 bases and V by 5 bases; bases with no gene match: 10. This CDR3 has 18 residues. In nucleotides, the CDR3 is TGTGCCAGTAGTTCACGGACTAGCGGCACGAGCTCCTACAATGAGCAGTTCTTC. Amino acids: CASSSRTSGTSSYNEQFF.

CDR3 in DNA: TGTGCCAGTAGTAAATGGGGGAAGGGGGCGACTCCCACTGAAGCTTTCTTT. This translates into CASSKWGKGATPTEAFF. The genes are TRBV19 and TRBJ1-1, with TRBD1 matching 7 bases. There are 17 residues in the CDR3. After removal of 4 bases from V and 4 bases from J, the junction contained 15 bases not matched to a gene. The germline V gene has CDR1 LNHDA and CDR2 SQIVND (reference sequence).

The genes are TRBV30 and TRBJ1-2; 11 nucleotides match TRBD1. From germline, CDR1 is GTSNPN and CDR2 SVGIG (reference sequence). Trimming took 2 bases from V and 7 from J; bases not matched to a gene: 6. The CDR3 is 14 amino acids. CDR3 residues: CAWSPDRGLGGYTF. The CDR3 DNA reads as TGTGCCTGGAGTCCGGACAGGGGGCTGGGTGGCTACACCTTC.

The J gene is TRBJ2-5, the V gene TRBV5-1, with 11 bases lining up with TRBD1. The trim removed 4 bases at V and 4 bases at J, leaving 9 bases unmatched. The CDR3 has 16 residues. In germline, CDR1 is SGHRS, CDR2 YFSETQ. This chain's CDR3 is CASSPRTGGLGETQYF. The CDR3 nucleotides are TGCGCCAGCAGCCCAAGGACAGGGGGCTTGGGAGAGACCCAGTACTTC.

The chain has TRBV7-2 and TRBJ1-1; D might be TRBD1 (6 bases). This CDR3 region has 17 residues. The ends were cut back, 7 bases at V and 2 bases at J, with 23 bases in the middle. CDR1 is SGHTA, CDR2 FQGNSA, per germline. The CDR3: CASTFHSGGQLNTEAFF. The DNA of the CDR3 is TGTGCCAGCACCTTTCATTCGGGGGGACAACTAAACACTGAAGCTTTCTTT.

This chain joins TRBV9 and TRBJ2-5; 12 bases are a match to TRBD1. Germline assignment: CDR1 SGDLS and CDR2 YYNGEE. This CDR3 has 17 residues. Trimming at V came to 3 bases and at J to 6 bases, leaving 12 bases not matched to a gene. CDR3 region: CASSGTLRDRGQQTQYF. DNA for the CDR3: TGTGCCAGCAGCGGTACACTCCGGGACAGGGGGCAACAGACCCAGTACTTC. The full variable domain, completed using reference TRBV9 and TRBJ2-5, is DSGVTQTPKHLITATGQRVTLRCSPRSGDLSVYWYQQSLDQGLQFLIQYYNGEERAKGNILERFSAQQFPDLHSELNLSSLELGDSALYFCASSGTLRDRGQQTQYFGPGTRLLVL.

V usage is TRBV7-9 and J usage is TRBJ1-2; 7 positions agree with TRBD1. After removal of 0 bases from V and 3 bases from J, the junction contained 7 bases not matched to a gene. The V gene's germline CDR1 is SEHNR and CDR2 FQNEAQ (reference sequence). There are 16 residues in the CDR3. The CDR3 region has the DNA TGTGCCAGCAGCTTAGCCGAGGACAGGCCCTACTATGGCTACACCTTC. This translates into CASSLAEDRPYYGYTF.

The V gene is TRBV3-1 (or the pseudogene TRBV3-2), the J gene TRBJ1-1, with D unresolved. The CDR3 totals 14 residues. Germline CDR1 LGHDT, CDR2 YNNKEL (reference sequence). Trimming removed 0 bases at V and 7 bases at J, with 12 bases between. DNA of the CDR3: TGTGCCAGCAGCCAAGATATGACATCTGGTGAAGCTTTCTTT. Its protein is CASSQDMTSGEAFF.

The J gene is TRBJ1-2, the V gene TRBV7-9, with 7 bases lining up with TRBD1. Trimming took 4 bases from V and 7 from J; bases not matched to a gene: 3. The germline V gene encodes CDR1 SEHNR and CDR2 FQNEAQ (reference sequence). This CDR3 is built from 12 residues. The CDR3 region is CASSSRGGGYTF. The CDR3 region has the DNA TGTGCCAGCAGCTCCAGGGGGGGTGGCTACACCTTC.

The J gene is TRBJ1-2, the V gene TRBV3-1 (or the pseudogene TRBV3-2), with TRBD1 matching over 9 bases. After removal of 8 bases from V and 5 bases from J, the junction contained 9 bases not matched to a gene. This CDR3 spans 14 amino acids. Germline-derived CDR1 and CDR2 are LGHDT and YNNKEL (reference sequence). The CDR3 reads CASSPGQGPYGYTF. The CDR3 coding sequence is TGTGCCAGCTCGCCGGGACAGGGTCCTTATGGCTACACCTTC.

This clone was seen once. The junction shows a germline mismatch at one end, possibly a read error. This chain connects TRBV7-7 to TRBJ2-1, with 10 bases fitting TRBD2. Germline-derived CDR1 and CDR2 are SSHAT and FNYEAQ (reference sequence). The CDR3 totals 16 residues. The CDR3 here is CASSLVAGGSYNEQFF. CDR3 coding DNA: TGTGCTAGCAGCTTAGTAGCGGGGGGTTCCTACAATGAGCAGTTCTTC.

The chain couples TRBV25-1 to TRBJ1-1; weak D call: TRBD1 (6 bases). Looked up from germline, CDR1 is MGHDK and CDR2 is SYGVNS. V was shortened by 6 bases and J by 3 bases, with 14 bases between the two germline ends. The CDR3 is 14 residues long. Here the CDR3 reads CASRGLGGHTEAFF. The CDR3 DNA follows: TGTGCCAGCAGGGGCCTGGGGGGGCACACTGAAGCTTTCTTT. The full variable domain, its missing parts supplied by reference TRBV25-1 and TRBJ1-1, is EADIYQTPRYLVIGTGKKITLECSQTMGHDKMYWYQQDPGMELHLIHYSYGVNSTEKGDLSSESTVSRIRTEHFPLTLESARPSHTSQYLCASRGLGGHTEAFFGQGTRLTVV.

This clone was recorded once. The V and J genes are TRBV14 and TRBJ1-1; D ambiguous. Deletions cut 0 bases from V and 7 bases from J, with 12 bases between. The CDR3 covers 14 residues. From germline, CDR1 is SGHDN and CDR2 FVKESK. The CDR3 sequence: CASSQDLGQLEAFF. Here the CDR3 DNA reads TGTGCCAGCAGCCAAGATCTCGGGCAGCTTGAAGCTTTCTTT.

As concerns this clone: Other DNA sequences within the sample encode an identical CDR3. The chain carries TRBV7-9 and TRBJ2-5; TRBD1 matches at 9 bases. The CDR3 has 15 residues. With V trimmed by 5 bases and J by 5 bases, 9 bases remained unmatched. The V gene's germline CDR1 is SEHNR and CDR2 FQNEAQ (reference sequence). The DNA of the CDR3 is TGTGCCAGCAGCCTCAACAGGGGGCCGGGGGAGACCCAGTACTTC. Amino acid sequence: CASSLNRGPGETQYF.

The chain carries TRBV14 and TRBJ2-1, with 7 positions matching TRBD2. CDR3 size: 15 residues. V shed 7 bases and J 6 bases; nucleotides not matched to a gene: 12. The germline CDR1 and CDR2 sequences are SGHDN and FVKESK. In DNA form, the CDR3 reads TGTGCCAGCACCCCTTTGCGGGGGACCACCAATGAGCAGTTCTTC. It specifies CASTPLRGTTNEQFF.

This clone was seen more than once but under ten times. The chain joins TRBV7-6 to TRBJ2-2; 7 positions match TRBD2. V shed 3 bases, J shed 1 base, and the junction held 2 bases outside the gene matches. This CDR3 has 15 residues. Germline V gene data show CDR1 as SGHVS and CDR2 as FNYEAQ. The CDR3, as DNA: TGTGCCAGCAGCTTCCTAGCGGTGAACACCGGGGAGCTGTTTTTT. Translated: CASSFLAVNTGELFF.

The rearrangement uses TRBV9 and TRBJ1-4; possibly TRBD1 for D (5 bases). The CDR3 consists of 13 residues. Per germline, CDR1 SGDLS and CDR2 YYNGEE. V was shortened by 2 bases and J by 10 bases, with 12 bases between the two germline ends. Here the CDR3 reads CASSVQGDGKLFF. The CDR3 DNA follows: TGTGCCAGCAGCGTTCAGGGTGATGGAAAACTGTTTTTT.

V gene TRBV11-2 combines with J gene TRBJ1-1; D unclear. CDR1 SGHAT and CDR2 FQNNGV come from the germline V gene. This CDR3 comprises 18 residues. Trimming removed 1 base at V and 4 bases at J, with 22 bases between. The CDR3 is CASSLGVVPSIAVTEAFF. CDR3 DNA sequence: TGTGCCAGCAGCTTAGGTGTAGTTCCGTCCATAGCGGTCACTGAAGCTTTCTTT.

The rearrangement joins TRBV10-3 to TRBJ1-3; no reliable D call. The CDR3 contains 14 residues. Germline assignment: CDR1 ENHRY and CDR2 SYGVKD. Trimming left V 6 bases short and J 3 bases short, with 12 bases between. In nucleotides, the CDR3 is TGTGCCATCAGAGGAGTCACGGGTGGAAACACCATATATTTT. This codes for CAIRGVTGGNTIYF.

This chain uses TRBV2 with TRBJ1-2; D call uncertain. V lost 5 bases, J lost 3 bases, and 7 bases lay in between. The CDR3 is 12 amino acids. Per germline, CDR1 SNHLY and CDR2 FYNNEI. The CDR3, as DNA: TGTGCCAGCAGTCCGTCTTACTATGGCTACACCTTC. Amino acid sequence: CASSPSYYGYTF.

V and J are TRBV4-1 and TRBJ2-1; D ambiguous. The CDR3 loop spans 14 amino acids. Trimming removed 1 base from V and 7 bases from J, with 11 bases in between. Germline V CDR1 and CDR2: MGHRA, YSYEKL. The CDR3 coding sequence is TGCGCCAGCAGCCAAGTTTCAACTACGAATGAGCAGTTCTTC. It codes for CASSQVSTTNEQFF.

The CDR3 DNA reads TGCGCCAGCAGCCAAGATCTGTCCGCCGAGGGTGAAGAAGCTTTCTTT. This sequence encodes CASSQDLSAEGEEAFF. The gene calls are TRBV4-3 and TRBJ1-1; D unresolved. The CDR3 is 16 residues long. Trimming pared 0 bases from V and 8 bases from J, leaving 19 bases between. The germline V gene encodes CDR1 LGHNA and CDR2 YSLEER.

The rearrangement links TRBV7-9 to TRBJ1-3; 10 nucleotides align to TRBD1. Germline CDR1 is SEHNR and CDR2 is FQNEAQ (reference sequence). After removal of 4 bases from V and 15 bases from J, the junction contained 6 bases not matched to a gene. The CDR3 spans 12 residues. CDR3 nucleotides: TGTGCCAGCAGCTCCTCCGGGACAGGGGAATATTTT. Translated: CASSSSGTGEYF.

The CDR3 is CASRKVGNTEAFF. CDR3 nucleotide sequence: TGTGCCAGCAGAAAGGTGGGGAACACTGAAGCTTTCTTT. The V and J genes are TRBV2 and TRBJ1-1; D is unresolved. CDR3 size: 13 residues. Germline V lookup: CDR1 SNHLY, CDR2 FYNNEI. Trimming shortened V by 6 bases and J by 1 base, and 9 bases separated the two germline ends.

A single count supports this clone. The V and J genes are TRBV27 and TRBJ1-2; perhaps TRBD1 as D (6 bases). Trimming took off 5 bases at V and 8 bases at J, with 18 bases between the two ends. Germline V lookup: CDR1 MNHEY, CDR2 SMNVEV (reference sequence). The CDR3 runs 14 residues. This CDR3 reads CASSRGQSSGGYTF. The CDR3 DNA sequence: TGTGCCAGCAGTCGAGGACAGAGCTCCGGGGGCTACACCTTC.

V and J are TRBV5-1 and TRBJ1-3; D uncertain. V was pared by 2 bases and J by 3 bases, with 12 bases between. This CDR3 is 15 amino acids long. CDR1 is SGHRS, CDR2 YFSETQ, per germline. CDR3 in amino acids: CASSLSNLGGNTIYF. The DNA for the CDR3 is TGCGCCAGCAGCTTATCAAACTTAGGTGGAAACACCATATATTTT.